This T cell receptor beta chain derives from a study of blood T cell repertoires in COVID-19. Overall study: Italy, Spain and the United States were the sources of the convalescent and acute COVID-19 samples. Sample material is recorded as cDNA or gDNA derived from T cells, B-cell-depleted T cells, or PBMCs.

With 2 bases removed from V and 3 bases from J, the gap between germline ends came to 14 bases. The CDR3 spans 15 residues. Per germline, CDR1 ENHRY and CDR2 SYGVKD. Per the original methods: How many nucleated cells were present was estimated from reference gene primer amplification. Produced via immunoSEQ multiplex PCR; TCRdb's table is partial and in-frame only. V, J and clone size reflect that table, while D and trimming were determined from the DNA. The sample carries over 110,000 clones, just under 80% recorded once. Material: peripheral blood. The chain couples TRBV10-3 to TRBJ2-7; no clear D gene. The source of this sequence is a woman aged 60-75 years with acute or convalescent COVID-19. The CDR3 coding sequence is TGTGCCATCAGTGAGACTAATTCTGCGAGCTACGAGCAGTACTTC. It yields the protein CAISETNSASYEQYF.